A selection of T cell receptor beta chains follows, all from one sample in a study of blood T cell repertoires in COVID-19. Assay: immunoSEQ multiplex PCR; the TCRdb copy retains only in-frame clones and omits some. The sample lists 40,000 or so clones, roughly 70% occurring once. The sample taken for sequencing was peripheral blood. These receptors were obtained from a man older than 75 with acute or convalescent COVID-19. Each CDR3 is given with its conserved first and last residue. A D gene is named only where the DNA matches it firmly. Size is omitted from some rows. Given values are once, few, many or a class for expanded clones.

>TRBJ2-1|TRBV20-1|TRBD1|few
CSASAGQGSYNEQFF
TGCAGTGCTAGTGCGGGACAGGGATCCTACAATGAGCAGTTCTTC
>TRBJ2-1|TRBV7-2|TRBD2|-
CASRGNLAGVRNEQFF
TGTGCCAGCAGAGGAAACCTAGCGGGAGTTCGGAATGAGCAGTTCTTC
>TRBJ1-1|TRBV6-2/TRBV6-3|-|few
CASSYQEFTEAFF
TGTGCCAGCAGTTACCAGGAATTCACTGAAGCTTTCTTT
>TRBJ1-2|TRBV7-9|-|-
CASSLMDVRGGYTF
TGTGCCAGCAGCTTAATGGACGTAAGAGGGGGCTACACCTTC
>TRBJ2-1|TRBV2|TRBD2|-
CASSTSGRVYNEQFF
TGTGCCAGCAGCACTAGCGGGAGGGTGTACAATGAGCAGTTCTTC
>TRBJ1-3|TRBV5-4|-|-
CASSPHGGGSGNTIYF
TGTGCCAGCAGCCCCCACGGGGGAGGCTCTGGAAACACCATATATTTT
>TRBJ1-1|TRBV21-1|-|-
CASSKSRTGGAGGNTEAFF
TGTGCCAGCAGCAAGAGTAGGACAGGGGGGGCCGGGGGAAACACTGAAGCTTTCTTT
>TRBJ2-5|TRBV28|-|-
CASSSVGTPRGAQYF
TGTGCCAGCAGTTCTGTCGGGACACCTCGAGGGGCCCAGTACTTC
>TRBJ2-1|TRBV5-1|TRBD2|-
CASSPTSGHPNEQFF
TGCGCCAGCAGCCCTACTAGCGGCCACCCGAATGAGCAGTTCTTC
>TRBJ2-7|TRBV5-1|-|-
CASSFYPRDTGTYEQYF
TGCGCCAGCAGCTTTTACCCCCGGGACACAGGAACCTACGAGCAGTACTTC
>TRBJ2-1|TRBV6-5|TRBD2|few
CASSYSRLANEQFF
TGTGCCAGCAGTTACTCCAGACTAGCGAATGAGCAGTTCTTC
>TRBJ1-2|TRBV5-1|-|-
CASSTEGGVVYGYTF
TGCGCCAGCAGCACCGAAGGGGGGGTGGTCTATGGCTACACCTTC
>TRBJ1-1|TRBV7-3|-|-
CASSLLWNTEAFF
TGTGCCAGCAGCTTATTATGGAACACTGAAGCTTTCTTT
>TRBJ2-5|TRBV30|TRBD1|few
CAWTYQGAETQYF
TGTGCCTGGACTTATCAGGGGGCAGAGACCCAGTACTTC
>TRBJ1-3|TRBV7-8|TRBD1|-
CASSLALVGRGGNTIYF
TGTGCCAGCAGCTTAGCGCTTGTCGGCAGGGGGGGAAACACCATATATTTT
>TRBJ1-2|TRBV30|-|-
CAWNPSGGRYGYTF
TGTGCCTGGAATCCCTCGGGAGGGAGGTATGGCTACACCTTC
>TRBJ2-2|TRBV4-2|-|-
CASSQDGQGTGELFF
TGTGCCAGCAGCCAAGATGGTCAGGGAACCGGGGAGCTGTTTTTT
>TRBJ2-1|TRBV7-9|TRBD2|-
CASSSRTSGSYNEQFF
TGTGCCAGCAGCTCCCGGACTAGCGGAAGTTACAATGAGCAGTTCTTC
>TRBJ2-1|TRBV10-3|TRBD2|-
CAFRYSTSGSWHEQFF
TGTGCCTTCCGATACTCGACTAGCGGGAGTTGGCATGAGCAGTTCTTC
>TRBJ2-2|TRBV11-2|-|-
CASSSFGIFLNTGELFF
TGTGCCAGCAGCTCTTTCGGGATCTTTCTGAACACCGGGGAGCTGTTTTTT
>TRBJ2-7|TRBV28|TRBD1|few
CASRGDRDRFNEQYF
TGTGCCAGCAGAGGGGACAGGGACCGTTTTAACGAGCAGTACTTC
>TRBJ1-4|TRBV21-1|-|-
CASSNARDRASNREKLFF
TGTGCCAGCAGCAACGCCCGGGACAGGGCAAGTAACCGGGAAAAACTGTTTTTT
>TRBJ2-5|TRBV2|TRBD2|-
CASSPDSGVQETQYF
TGTGCCAGCTCCCCGGATAGCGGGGTCCAAGAGACCCAGTACTTC
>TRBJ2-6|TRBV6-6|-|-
CASSPPTGAPRRANVLTF
TGTGCCAGCAGTCCCCCGACGGGAGCACCCCGGAGGGCCAACGTCCTGACTTTC
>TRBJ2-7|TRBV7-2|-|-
CASSFVSLSYEQYF
TGTGCCAGCAGCTTCGTTAGCCTTTCCTACGAGCAGTACTTC
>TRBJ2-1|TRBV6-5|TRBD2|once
CASSYGTSGVREQFF
TGTGCCAGCAGTTACGGGACTAGCGGGGTCAGGGAGCAGTTCTTC
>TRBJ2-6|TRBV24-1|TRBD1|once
CATLYRDRVYFSGANVLTF
TGTGCCACCCTTTACCGGGACAGGGTTTACTTCTCTGGGGCCAACGTCCTGACTTTC
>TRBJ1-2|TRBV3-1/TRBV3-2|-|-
CASSLLQGPYGYTF
TGTGCCAGCAGCCTTTTACAGGGTCCCTATGGCTACACCTTC